The 27 T cell receptor beta chains in this list originate from one sample, sequenced in a study of graft-versus-host responses after intestinal transplantation. Assay: immunoSEQ multiplex PCR; the TCRdb copy retains only in-frame clones and omits some. The repertoire has about 100,000 clones, 80% to 95% of them found once; the top ten carry about 16%. Here the sequenced sample was PBMCs, taken roughly 68 weeks after intestinal transplant. These receptors originate from a human patient who received an intestinal transplant, so some T cells may come from the graft donor.

The V call is TRBV9, the J call TRBJ2-3; a possible D gene is TRBD2 (6 bases). The CDR3 contains 15 residues. Trimming took 0 bases from V and 5 from J, leaving 13 bases between them. Germline CDR1 is SGDLS and CDR2 is YYNGEE. This CDR3 reads CASSVVGVEGDTQYF. CDR3 DNA: TGTGCCAGCAGCGTAGTAGGGGTGGAGGGAGATACGCAGTATTTT.

The rearrangement links TRBV27 to TRBJ2-7; D may correspond to TRBD1 or TRBD2 (5 bases each). CDR1 is MNHEY, CDR2 SMNVEV, per germline (reference sequence). V lost 6 bases and J 4 bases, leaving 16 bases between the germline ends. CDR3 length: 14 amino acids. CDR3 in DNA: TGTGCCAGCAGGTTGGCTTCGGGGCTGTACGAGCAGTACTTC. Its translation is CASRLASGLYEQYF.

This clone was detected once. The chain links TRBV6-1 to TRBJ1-3; D perhaps matches TRBD1 (5 bases). The CDR3 loop spans 15 amino acids. The germline V gene encodes CDR1 MNHNS and CDR2 SASEGT. Between the trimmed V and J ends, which lost 8 bases and 0 bases, there was a span of 14 bases. The CDR3 DNA reads TGTGCCAGCTGGGGGGTGGCAGACTCTGGAAACACCATATATTTT. Translating gives CASWGVADSGNTIYF.

The chain couples TRBV7-2 to TRBJ1-3; the D is unclear. The ends were cut back, 0 bases at V and 9 bases at J, with 9 bases in the middle. CDR1 and CDR2 from the germline V gene are SGHTA and FQGNSA. The CDR3 is 13 amino acids. The chain's CDR3 is CASSLAWEGTIYF. CDR3 nucleotide sequence: TGTGCCAGCAGCTTAGCGTGGGAGGGCACCATATATTTT.

Points on this clone: Other DNA sequences from this sample encode an identical CDR3 as well. The chain links TRBV7-6 to TRBJ1-2; 7 nucleotides match TRBD1. Germline lookup yields CDR1 SGHVS and CDR2 FNYEAQ. CDR3 length: 13 amino acids. Trimming removed 4 bases from V and 7 bases from J; junction bases left unmatched: 6. CDR3 protein: CASSSEGAGGYTF. The CDR3 nucleotides are TGTGCCAGCAGCTCGGAGGGGGCAGGTGGCTACACCTTC.

J is TRBJ2-7 and V is TRBV7-9; D is uncertain. Trimming removed 5 bases at V and 3 bases at J, with 11 bases between. Germline values: CDR1 SEHNR, CDR2 FQNEAQ (reference sequence). The CDR3 contains 13 residues. DNA of the CDR3: TGTGCCAGCAGCGCCTCCCATCGCTACGAGCAGTACTTC. This sequence encodes CASSASHRYEQYF.

This chain joins TRBV6-5 and TRBJ1-5; tentative D call: TRBD1 (5 bases). CDR3 length: 14 residues. Trimming shortened V by 2 bases and J by 3 bases, and 8 bases separated the two germline ends. Germline loops: CDR1 MNHEY, CDR2 SVGAGI. CDR3 amino acids: CASSYLGPNQPQHF. The DNA of the CDR3 is TGTGCCAGCAGTTACCTGGGGCCCAATCAGCCCCAGCATTTT.

Only one count was recorded for this clone. The chain recombines TRBV6-5 with TRBJ2-5, with TRBD1 identical over 8 bases. Near its end, the DNA agrees better with TRBJ2-7, so the J call may be wrong. The germline V gene has CDR1 MNHEY and CDR2 SVGAGI. The CDR3 has 14 residues. DNA for the CDR3: TGTGCCAGCAGCCTCCCCGGACAGGGCCACGAGCAGTACTTC. The encoded protein is CASSLPGQGHEQYF.

The V and J genes are TRBV25-1 and TRBJ1-4; weak D call: TRBD1 (5 bases). There are 14 residues in the CDR3. Trimming shortened V by 10 bases and J by 7 bases, and 19 bases separated the two germline ends. Germline V gives CDR1 MGHDK, CDR2 SYGVNS. The CDR3 DNA follows: TGTGCCACCCGGGACGACGGAGGTGGTGAAAAACTGTTTTTT. Translated, it gives CATRDDGGGEKLFF.

The chain links TRBV20-1 to TRBJ1-1; no clear D gene. Per the germline V gene, CDR1 is DFQATT and CDR2 is SNEGSKA (reference sequence). The CDR3 covers 9 residues. The V gene lost 0 bases and the J gene lost 8 bases, with 1 base spanning the gap. For the CDR3, the DNA is TGCAGTGCTAGAGACGAAGCTTTCTTT. This encodes CSARDEAFF.

The rearrangement uses TRBV25-1 and TRBJ1-2, with a possible D match to TRBD1 (6 bases). Between the trimmed V and J ends, which lost 2 bases and 4 bases, there was a span of 8 bases. CDR1 is MGHDK and CDR2 is SYGVNS in the germline V gene. This CDR3 region has 13 residues. The CDR3 sequence: CASSERRGYGYTF. The CDR3 DNA sequence: TGTGCCAGCAGTGAACGCAGGGGCTATGGCTACACCTTC.

This clone was counted a single time. V usage is TRBV7-2 and J usage is TRBJ2-5; 11 positions agree with TRBD2. The V gene end was trimmed by 1 base and the J gene end by 5 bases; junction bases not matched to a gene: 6. There are 16 residues in the CDR3. The germline gives CDR1 SGHTA, CDR2 FQGNSA. The CDR3 region is CASSLGPSGGMETQYF. DNA of the CDR3: TGTGCCAGCAGCTTAGGTCCTAGCGGGGGGATGGAGACCCAGTACTTC.

The chain joins TRBV6-4 to TRBJ2-7, with 8 bases aligning to TRBD2. J was trimmed by 4 bases and V by 3 bases; bases with no gene match: 11. Germline lookup yields CDR1 MRHNA and CDR2 SNTAGT. This CDR3 is 16 amino acids long. The CDR3 DNA reads as TGTGCCAGCAGTGAGGTCGGCGGGGGGTCGGTGTACGAGCAGTACTTC. Translating it yields CASSEVGGGSVYEQYF.

The chain uses TRBV5-1 and TRBJ2-5; D is tentatively TRBD1 or TRBD2 (6 bases each). Germline V gives CDR1 SGHRS, CDR2 YFSETQ. This CDR3 region has 17 residues. V was trimmed by 0 bases and J by 5 bases, leaving 20 bases between them. The CDR3 spells CASSLGMVRGLAETQYF. The CDR3 nucleotides are TGCGCCAGCAGCTTGGGGATGGTACGGGGGCTCGCGGAGACCCAGTACTTC.

The rearrangement joins TRBV19 to TRBJ1-3; possible D gene TRBD1, 6 bases. The CDR3 is 15 residues long. The V end was cut by 5 bases, the J end by 3 bases, with 14 bases between. Germline CDR1 reads LNHDA; CDR2 reads SQIVND (reference sequence). DNA of the CDR3: TGTGCCAGTAGTTTGGACAGTTACAATGGAAACACCATATATTTT. It encodes CASSLDSYNGNTIYF.

The J gene is TRBJ1-4, the V gene TRBV10-1; tentative D call: TRBD1 (6 bases). Germline CDR1 is WNHNN and CDR2 is SYGVQD (reference sequence). Deletions cut 0 bases from V and 7 bases from J, with 12 bases between. The length of the CDR3 is 15 residues. The chain's CDR3 is CASSESGGPGEKLFF. As DNA, the CDR3 is TGCGCCAGCAGTGAGTCCGGGGGGCCGGGTGAAAAACTGTTTTTT.

V gene TRBV9 combines with J gene TRBJ2-5; D call uncertain. Germline V gene sequence: CDR1 SGDLS, CDR2 YYNGEE. The CDR3 covers 16 residues. V was cut by 4 bases and J by 5 bases, with 21 bases left in between. CDR3 residues: CASSPRDAEWWETQYF. CDR3 sequence (DNA): TGTGCCAGCAGCCCCCGAGACGCCGAATGGTGGGAGACCCAGTACTTC.

The chain links TRBV7-9 to TRBJ2-5, with D tentatively TRBD1 or TRBD2 (6 bases each). This CDR3 contains 14 residues. Trimming pared 4 bases from V and 5 bases from J, leaving 14 bases between. The germline gives CDR1 SEHNR, CDR2 FQNEAQ (reference sequence). DNA of the CDR3: TGTGCCAGCAGCTCCCGACTAGGGGGGGAGACCCAGTACTTC. Protein product: CASSSRLGGETQYF.

The chain carries TRBV9 and TRBJ2-5; 13 nucleotides agree with TRBD2. CDR1 and CDR2 from the germline V gene are SGDLS and YYNGEE. This CDR3 spans 17 amino acids. The V gene end was trimmed by 3 bases and the J gene end by 2 bases; junction bases not matched to a gene: 7. CDR3 loop: CASSAGLAGSGQETQYF. The CDR3, as DNA: TGTGCCAGCAGCGCGGGACTAGCGGGGTCCGGTCAAGAGACCCAGTACTTC.

CDR3 coding DNA: TGTGCCAGCAGTGCGCCAGGGGAGAACACTGAAGCTTTCTTT. Its translation: CASSAPGENTEAFF. The gene calls are TRBV6-1 and TRBJ1-1; D possibly corresponds to TRBD1 (6 bases). CDR1 MNHNS and CDR2 SASEGT come from the germline V gene. CDR3 size: 14 residues. V lost 4 bases and J lost 1, with 10 bases in between.

This sequence joins TRBV5-4 and TRBJ1-1; 12 bases match TRBD1. There are 15 residues in the CDR3. V lost 4 bases and J lost 4; bases outside the gene matches: 5. Germline CDR1 SGHNT, CDR2 YYREEE (reference sequence). Here the CDR3 reads CASSPGTGGGTEAFF. The CDR3 DNA follows: TGTGCCAGCAGCCCCGGGACAGGGGGCGGCACTGAAGCTTTCTTT.

The chain employs TRBV10-3 and TRBJ1-2, with D unresolved. Germline V gene lookup returns CDR1 ENHRY and CDR2 SYGVKD. V lost 0 bases, J lost 8 bases, and 10 bases lay in between. CDR3 length: 13 residues. The CDR3 nucleotides are TGTGCCATCAGTGAGTCTATAAACCTAGGCTACACCTTC. Its protein is CAISESINLGYTF.

This rearrangement joins TRBV18 to TRBJ1-1; D gene uncertain. Trimming removed 4 bases from V and 3 bases from J, with 24 bases in between. CDR3 length equals 18 residues. From germline, CDR1 is KGHSH and CDR2 LQKENI. The CDR3 DNA follows: TGTGCCAGCTCACGGTGGTCGGGGAATGGTTTGGGGTACACTGAAGCTTTCTTT. Translated, it gives CASSRWSGNGLGYTEAFF.

The genes are TRBV7-9 and TRBJ1-2; TRBD1 matches 10 bases. CDR1 and CDR2 (germline): SEHNR, FQNEAQ (reference sequence). There are 13 residues in the CDR3. With V trimmed by 4 bases and J by 8 bases, 4 bases remained unmatched. The CDR3 DNA sequence: TGTGCCAGCAGCTACGGACAGGGGGAAGGCTACACCTTC. This sequence encodes CASSYGQGEGYTF.

Regarding this clone: Other DNA sequences within the sample encode an identical CDR3. V and J are TRBV7-9 and TRBJ1-5; D unclear. The V gene lost 5 bases and the J gene lost 2 bases, with 7 bases spanning the gap. Germline V gives CDR1 SEHNR, CDR2 FQNEAQ (reference sequence). The CDR3 contains 13 residues. CDR3 loop: CASSLSGNQPQHF. CDR3 coding DNA: TGTGCCAGCAGCCTGTCGGGCAATCAGCCCCAGCATTTT.

This clone was seen more than once but under ten times. The chain links TRBV19 to TRBJ2-2, with 8 bases lining up with TRBD1. CDR1 is LNHDA, CDR2 SQIVND, per germline (reference sequence). CDR3 size: 17 residues. V shed 5 bases, J shed 1 base, and the junction held 9 bases outside the gene matches. The CDR3 sequence: CASSLIQGDLNTGELFF. CDR3 nucleotides: TGTGCCAGTAGTCTAATACAGGGGGACCTGAACACCGGGGAGCTGTTTTTT.

A single count supports this clone. The V call is TRBV16, the J call TRBJ1-1, with 9 nucleotides matching TRBD1. The junction had 4 bases not matched to a gene; V was cut back by 3 bases and J by 8 bases. The CDR3 length is 13 residues. CDR1 KGHSY and CDR2 FQNENV come from the germline V gene. In DNA, the CDR3 is TGTGCCAGCAGCCATAATACAGGGGGCGAAGCTTTCTTT. This translates into CASSHNTGGEAFF.